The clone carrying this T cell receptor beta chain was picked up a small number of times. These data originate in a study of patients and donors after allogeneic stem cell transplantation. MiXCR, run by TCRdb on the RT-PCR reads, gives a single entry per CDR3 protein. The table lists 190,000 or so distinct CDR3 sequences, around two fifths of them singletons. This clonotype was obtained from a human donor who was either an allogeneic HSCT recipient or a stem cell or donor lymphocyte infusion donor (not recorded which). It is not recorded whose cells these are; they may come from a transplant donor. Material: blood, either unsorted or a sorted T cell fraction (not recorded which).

Written as DNA, the CDR3 is TGCAGTGCTAGAGTAACAGGACGCTACACCTTC. Translation gives CSARVTGRYTF. The V gene is TRBV20-1, the J gene TRBJ1-2; D may be TRBD1 (5 bases). V was pared by 1 base and J by 9 bases, with 9 bases between. CDR1 is DFQATT, CDR2 SNEGSKA, per germline (reference sequence). The CDR3 sequence is 11 residues long.